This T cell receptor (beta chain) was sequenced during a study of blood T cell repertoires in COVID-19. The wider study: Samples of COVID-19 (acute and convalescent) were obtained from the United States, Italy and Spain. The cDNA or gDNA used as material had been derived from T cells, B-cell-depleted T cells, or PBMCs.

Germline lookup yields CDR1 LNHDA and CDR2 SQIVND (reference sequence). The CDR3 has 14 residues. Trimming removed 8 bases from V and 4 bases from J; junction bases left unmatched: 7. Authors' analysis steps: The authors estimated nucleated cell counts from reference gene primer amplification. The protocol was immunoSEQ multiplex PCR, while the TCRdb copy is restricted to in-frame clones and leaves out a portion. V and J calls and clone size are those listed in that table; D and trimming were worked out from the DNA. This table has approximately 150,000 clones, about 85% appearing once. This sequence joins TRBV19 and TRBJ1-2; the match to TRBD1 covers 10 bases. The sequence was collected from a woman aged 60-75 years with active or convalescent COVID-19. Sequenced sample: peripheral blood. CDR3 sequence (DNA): TGTGCCAGTTCTCAACGACAGGGGGCCTATGGCTACACCTTC. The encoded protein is CASSQRQGAYGYTF.